This passage covers 20 T cell receptor beta chains from one sample sequenced in a study of CD8+ T cells in alopecia areata. Treatment reported: oral pan-JAK inhibitor, 5-10 mg twice daily. RNA extraction was followed by reverse transcription into cDNA, which acted as the sequencing template. The protocol was immunoSEQ multiplex PCR, while the TCRdb copy is restricted to in-frame clones and leaves out a portion. This sample has some 180,000 clones, with 53% found just once. The source was CD8+ T cells sorted from blood, collected at week 24, from a patient treated with tofacitinib. The receptors stem from a human donor with alopecia areata.

This chain joins TRBV7-9 and TRBJ2-3, with D possibly TRBD1 on 5 matching bases. Germline V gives CDR1 SEHNR, CDR2 FQNEAQ (reference sequence). The V and J ends lost 1 base and 2 bases respectively, with 7 bases between them. The CDR3 loop spans 14 amino acids. The CDR3 DNA is TGTGCCAGCAGCTTAGAACAGGTCACAGATACGCAGTATTTT. This codes for CASSLEQVTDTQYF.

This clone has more than one count but fewer than ten. The identical CDR3 is also encoded by other nucleotide sequences in the sample. The J gene is TRBJ1-1, the V gene TRBV13, with a tentative D call TRBD1 (5 bases). The CDR3 runs 12 residues. Germline CDR1 and CDR2: PRHDT and FYEKMQ (reference sequence). Trimming stripped 3 bases from V and 8 bases from J, with 10 bases between. The DNA of the CDR3 is TGTGCCAGCAGCTTGCAGGGTGCCGAAGCTTTCTTT. It translates to CASSLQGAEAFF. Based on the CDR3 plus reference TRBV13 and TRBJ1-1, the full variable domain is AAGVIQSPRHLIKEKRETATLKCYPIPRHDTVYWYQQGPGQDPQFLISFYEKMQSDKGSIPDRFSAQQFSDYHSELNMSSLELGDSALYFCASSLQGAEAFFGQGTRLTVV.

The rearrangement joins TRBV30 to TRBJ1-2; D may be TRBD1 (5 bases). This CDR3 contains 11 residues. Trimming took off 4 bases at V and 5 bases at J, with 8 bases between the two ends. CDR1 and CDR2 (germline): GTSNPN, SVGIG (reference sequence). CDR3 sequence: CAWTGGYGYTF. The CDR3 nucleotides are TGTGCCTGGACCGGGGGATATGGCTACACCTTC.

This clone was detected only a few times. A far larger clone is one base from this, pointing to a likely read error. Distinct nucleotide sequences in the sample also encode this CDR3. This chain joins TRBV6-5 and TRBJ1-2, with TRBD1 matching over 10 bases. The CDR3 spans 14 residues. Germline CDR1 reads MNHEY; CDR2 reads SVGAGI. V lost 6 bases, J lost 8 bases, and 9 bases stayed unmatched. The CDR3 nucleotides are TGTGCCAGCAGCCTTGACAGGGGGCGGAGAGGCTACACCTTC. It is translated as CASSLDRGRRGYTF.

As DNA, the CDR3 is TGTGCCAGCAGCCCGAGATCGAACACCGGGGAGCTGTTTTTT. Translating it yields CASSPRSNTGELFF. This chain joins TRBV13 and TRBJ2-2; D unclear. The CDR3 extends over 14 amino acids. V was shortened by 5 bases and J by 0 bases, with 7 bases between the two germline ends. The germline V gene has CDR1 PRHDT and CDR2 FYEKMQ (reference sequence).

The chain employs TRBV7-2 and TRBJ2-7, with TRBD2 matching over 9 bases. The CDR3 contains 11 residues. Germline CDR1 and CDR2: SGHTA and FQGNSA. The CDR3 DNA reads as TGTGCAAGCGGGGGGAATTACGAGCAGTACTTC. Protein product: CASGGNYEQYF.

This sequence joins TRBV9 and TRBJ2-1; the D gene is possibly TRBD2 (5 bases). The germline V gene has CDR1 SGDLS and CDR2 YYNGEE. The CDR3 spans 13 residues. Trimming stripped 3 bases from V and 7 bases from J, with 11 bases between. CDR3 sequence (DNA): TGTGCCAGCAGCGCGGACTCGTTAAATGAGCAGTTCTTC. Translating gives CASSADSLNEQFF.

The rearrangement uses TRBV29-1 and TRBJ1-2; possible D gene TRBD1, 6 bases. The CDR3 spans 13 residues. Germline V gene sequence: CDR1 SQVTM, CDR2 ANQGSEA. Trimming cost V 4 bases and J 8 bases, with 17 bases left between them. Here the CDR3 DNA reads TGCAGCGTTGGTAGGGACACCCGAGGGGGCTACACCTTC. Translated: CSVGRDTRGGYTF.

The rearrangement uses TRBV29-1 and TRBJ1-2, with D perhaps matching TRBD1 (5 bases). There are 14 residues in the CDR3. V was cut by 2 bases and J by 7 bases, with 17 bases left in between. Germline loops: CDR1 SQVTM, CDR2 ANQGSEA. CDR3 residues: CSVEMSGREAGYTF. CDR3 DNA sequence: TGCAGCGTTGAAATGTCGGGCAGGGAAGCTGGCTACACCTTC.

The gene calls are TRBV15 and TRBJ2-3; D is uncertain. Germline V gives CDR1 LNHNV, CDR2 YYDKDF (reference sequence). The V end lost 5 bases, the J end lost 1 base, and 7 bases lay between the germline ends. The CDR3 extends over 13 amino acids. The chain's CDR3 is CATSSFRTDTQYF. The CDR3 region has the DNA TGTGCCACCAGCTCTTTTCGCACAGATACGCAGTATTTT.

This chain uses TRBV29-1 with TRBJ2-2; D call uncertain. Deletions cut 7 bases from V and 6 bases from J, with 6 bases between. This CDR3 has 10 residues. Germline CDR1 and CDR2: SQVTM and ANQGSEA. The CDR3 sequence is CSALSGELFF. CDR3 bases: TGCAGCGCCCTATCCGGGGAGCTGTTTTTT.

The V and J genes are TRBV14 and TRBJ1-5; 8 bases align to TRBD1. V gave up 4 bases and J gave up 7 bases; unmatched junction bases: 9. In germline, CDR1 is SGHDN, CDR2 FVKESK. The CDR3 runs to 15 residues. CDR3 DNA: TGTGCCAGCAGCCCACTAGGACAGGGTGGACAGCCCCAGCATTTT. Translated: CASSPLGQGGQPQHF.

V is TRBV5-6 and J is TRBJ1-1; D ambiguous. V dropped 0 bases and J dropped 2 bases, with 11 bases sitting between them. Germline-derived CDR1 and CDR2 are SGHDT and YYEEEE. This CDR3 has 15 amino acids. CDR3 sequence reads: CASSLGASTNTEAFF. The CDR3 nucleotides read TGTGCCAGCAGCTTGGGGGCCAGTACAAACACTGAAGCTTTCTTT.

This sequence joins TRBV30 and TRBJ2-1; D is uncertain. Trimming removed 1 base from V and 8 bases from J, with 6 bases in between. CDR1 is GTSNPN, CDR2 SVGIG, per germline (reference sequence). The CDR3 runs 11 residues. The CDR3 region has the DNA TGTGCCTGGAGTGGAGGAGATGAGCAGTTCTTC. Protein sequence: CAWSGGDEQFF.

The chain uses TRBV4-3 and TRBJ1-1, with D perhaps TRBD1 (5 bases). V lost 0 bases, J lost 10 bases, and 12 bases lay in between. Germline V gives CDR1 LGHNA, CDR2 YSLEER. The CDR3 runs to 13 residues. The CDR3 nucleotides are TGCGCCAGCAGCCAAGATCTTGAGGGGTCAGCTTTCTTT. It encodes CASSQDLEGSAFF.

The table lists this clone with a count of one. V gene TRBV6-5 combines with J gene TRBJ1-1, with no clear D. Germline CDR1 and CDR2: MNHEY and SVGAGI. The CDR3 totals 11 residues. Trimming took off 2 bases at V and 11 bases at J, with 9 bases between the two ends. The CDR3 bases are TGTGCCAGCAGTTACAACGGTCCGGCTTTCTTT. Amino acid sequence: CASSYNGPAFF.

This clone was seen only a few times. The V and J genes are TRBV29-1 and TRBJ1-1, with D unclear. The CDR3 spans 10 residues. CDR1 SQVTM and CDR2 ANQGSEA come from the germline V gene. The V end was cut by 6 bases, the J end by 8 bases, with 10 bases between. This chain's CDR3 is CSVIREEAFF. The DNA for the CDR3 is TGCAGCGTAATACGTGAAGAAGCTTTCTTT. Based on the CDR3 plus reference TRBV29-1 and TRBJ1-1, the full variable domain is SAVISQKPSRDICQRGTSLTIQCQVDSQVTMMFWYRQQPGQSLTLIATANQGSEATYESGFVIDKFPISRPNLTFSTLTVSNMSPEDSSIYLCSVIREEAFFGQGTRLTVV.

The DNA for the CDR3 is TGTGCCAGCAGTGAAGCGCCAGCGGGGGCAGAGACCCAGTACTTC. Its protein is CASSEAPAGAETQYF. The V gene is TRBV2, the J gene TRBJ2-5, with 8 bases fitting TRBD2. Unmatched junction bases numbered 4, after V lost 0 bases and J lost 4 bases. The CDR3 is made up of 15 amino acids. From germline, CDR1 is SNHLY and CDR2 FYNNEI.

V gene TRBV30 combines with J gene TRBJ2-1; the match to TRBD2 covers 12 bases. This CDR3 has 16 amino acids. After removal of 0 bases from V and 4 bases from J, the junction contained 4 bases not matched to a gene. Germline loops: CDR1 GTSNPN, CDR2 SVGIG (reference sequence). CDR3 sequence (DNA): TGTGCCTGGAGTGTAGGGACTAGCGGGTTATACAATGAGCAGTTCTTC. This translates into CAWSVGTSGLYNEQFF.

This clone was picked up a small number of times. The gene calls are TRBV19 and TRBJ2-1; tentative D call: TRBD1 (6 bases). The CDR3 has 15 residues. The V gene's germline CDR1 is LNHDA and CDR2 SQIVND (reference sequence). Trimming pared 1 base from V and 4 bases from J, leaving 11 bases between. CDR3 residues: CASSIVGALYNEQFF. The CDR3 DNA follows: TGTGCCAGTAGTATAGTGGGGGCCCTATACAATGAGCAGTTCTTC.